A selection of T cell receptor beta chains follows, all from one sample in a study of blood T cell repertoires in COVID-19. The method was immunoSEQ multiplex PCR; TCRdb's version includes in-frame clones alone and lacks a portion of them. The sample has approximately 63,000 clones, more than 80% seen once. The sequenced sample was peripheral blood. These receptors all come from a woman aged 55 to 70 with COVID-19, enrolled during active disease. Both conserved end residues are part of each CDR3. The D gene is left open where the match is weak.

J,D,V,CDR3,DNA
TRBJ1-2,NA,TRBV11-3,CASTEWGGYGYGYTF,TGTGCCAGCACCGAATGGGGGGGTTACGGCTATGGCTACACCTTC
TRBJ1-4,TRBD1,TRBV5-8,CASSGGQGTTNEKLFF,TGTGCCAGCAGCGGCGGACAGGGGACAACTAATGAAAAACTGTTTTTT
TRBJ1-2,NA,TRBV9,CASSLTGGNGYTF,TGTGCCAGCAGCTTGACGGGGGGCAATGGCTACACCTTC
TRBJ1-1,TRBD1,TRBV5-8,CASSLRGTGFVATEAFF,TGTGCCAGCAGCTTGAGGGGGACAGGGTTCGTGGCCACTGAAGCTTTCTTT
TRBJ2-7,NA,TRBV7-2,CASSLATEEYEQYF,TGTGCCAGCAGCTTAGCGACGGAGGAGTACGAGCAGTACTTC
TRBJ1-2,TRBD1,TRBV11-1,CASSFRQGAGGYTF,TGTGCCAGCAGCTTCAGACAGGGGGCAGGAGGCTACACCTTC
TRBJ1-1,NA,TRBV5-1,CASSLDINLVTEAFF,TGCGCCAGCAGCTTGGATATCAACTTGGTCACTGAAGCTTTCTTT
TRBJ2-7,NA,TRBV28,CASSQIYEQYF,TGTGCCAGCAGCCAGATCTACGAGCAGTACTTC
TRBJ2-7,NA,TRBV7-2,CASSLAAPLRATRHEQYF,TGTGCCAGCAGCTTAGCGGCTCCTTTGAGGGCTACTCGTCACGAGCAGTACTTC
TRBJ1-2,NA,TRBV6-5,CASSLGLIGYTF,TGTGCCAGCAGCCTTGGACTGATCGGCTACACCTTC